The clone carrying this T cell receptor (beta chain) was counted only a few times. Its antigen is undetermined. 5'RACE with 10-nucleotide random UMIs produced the cDNA. Each CDR3 protein is one row after TCRdb ran MiXCR on the 5' RACE reads. The table shows tens of thousands of distinct CDR3 sequences, with under 15% occurring only once. The germline gives CDR1 LNHDA, CDR2 SQIVND (reference sequence). V lost 4 bases and J lost 4; bases outside the gene matches: 6. The CDR3 extends over 14 amino acids. Time point denoted: technical triplicate 1. The sorted libraries were prepared using approximately 970,000 CD4+ or CD8+ T cells that had themselves been sorted. These data originate in a study of neurological immune-mediated disorders. General observations from the study: In HTLV-1-associated myelopathy, TCR clonal expansion was greatest, whereas multiple sclerosis had the least, falling below healthy controls.

V usage is TRBV19 and J usage is TRBJ1-1; TRBD1 matches 7 bases. Sample: CD4+ T cells from blood. The TCR originated in a female donor with HTLV-1-associated myelopathy (HAM/TSP). The CDR3 bases are TGTGCCAGTAGTAACAGGGGAGTGGGCACTGAAGCTTTCTTT. Translating gives CASSNRGVGTEAFF.